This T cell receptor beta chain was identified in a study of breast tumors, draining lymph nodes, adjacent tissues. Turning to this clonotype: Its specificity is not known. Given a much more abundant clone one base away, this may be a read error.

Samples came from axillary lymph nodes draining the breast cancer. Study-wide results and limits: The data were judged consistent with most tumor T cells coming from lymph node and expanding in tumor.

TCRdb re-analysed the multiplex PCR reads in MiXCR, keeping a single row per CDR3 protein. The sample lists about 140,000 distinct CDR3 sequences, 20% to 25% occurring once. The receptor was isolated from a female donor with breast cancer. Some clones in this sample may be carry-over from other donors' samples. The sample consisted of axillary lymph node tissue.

CDR3 residues: CASSIRRQGQETQYF. As DNA, the CDR3 is TGTGCCAGTAGTATTCGCAGACAGGGCCAAGAGACCCAGTACTTC. The chain carries TRBV19 and TRBJ2-5; 7 positions agree with TRBD1. V was clipped by 3 bases and J by 1 base; unmatched bases: 5. CDR1 LNHDA and CDR2 SQIVND come from the germline V gene (reference sequence). This CDR3 is built from 15 residues.